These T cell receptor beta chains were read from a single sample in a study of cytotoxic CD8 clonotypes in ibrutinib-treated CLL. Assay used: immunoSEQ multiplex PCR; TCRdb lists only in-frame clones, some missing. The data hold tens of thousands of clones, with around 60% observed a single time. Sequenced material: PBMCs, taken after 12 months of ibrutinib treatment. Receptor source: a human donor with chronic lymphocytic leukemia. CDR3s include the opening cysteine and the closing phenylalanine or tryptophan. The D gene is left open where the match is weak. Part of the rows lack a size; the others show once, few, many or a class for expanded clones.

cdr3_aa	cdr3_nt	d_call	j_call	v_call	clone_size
CASRRRDLGELFF	TGTGCCAGCAGAAGGAGAGACCTCGGGGAGCTGTTTTTT	-	TRBJ2-2	TRBV28	few
CATRTANTGELFF	TGCGCCACCCGGACAGCGAACACCGGGGAGCTGTTTTTT	-	TRBJ2-2	TRBV5-1	few
CSVEWGGVQETQYF	TGCAGCGTTGAATGGGGGGGGGTACAAGAGACCCAGTACTTC	TRBD2	TRBJ2-5	TRBV29-1	few
CASSLAGTSPTNEQFF	TGTGCCAGCAGCTTAGCGGGGACTAGCCCCACTAATGAGCAGTTCTTC	TRBD2	TRBJ2-1	TRBV7-2	many
CASSHLTAEGNEQFF	TGTGCCAGCAGTCATCTGACTGCTGAGGGGAATGAGCAGTTCTTC	-	TRBJ2-1	TRBV27	-
CASMVAGTGYNEQFF	TGTGCCAGTATGGTGGCGGGGACAGGTTACAATGAGCAGTTCTTC	TRBD1	TRBJ2-1	TRBV19	-
CASSLGGWSSYNEQFF	TGTGCCAGCAGCTTAGGGGGCTGGAGCTCCTACAATGAGCAGTTCTTC	-	TRBJ2-1	TRBV13	-
CASMGGVYGYTF	TGTGCCAGCATGGGGGGGGTGTATGGCTACACCTTC	-	TRBJ1-2	TRBV6-5	-
CASSRGTSGYNEQFF	TGCGCCAGCAGCCGGGGGACTAGCGGCTACAATGAGCAGTTCTTC	TRBD2	TRBJ2-1	TRBV5-1	-
CASSLVLAGDPYEQYF	TGTGCCAGCAGCTTAGTCCTAGCGGGGGACCCCTACGAGCAGTACTTC	TRBD2	TRBJ2-7	TRBV7-2	many
CATSREGGPSTDTQYF	TGTGCCACCAGCAGAGAAGGGGGACCGTCCACAGATACGCAGTATTTT	-	TRBJ2-3	TRBV15	few
CASRGSLGELFF	TGTGCCAGCAGGGGCTCGTTAGGGGAGCTGTTTTTT	-	TRBJ2-2	TRBV27	-
CASSVAQGDSPLHF	TGTGCCAGCAGCGTAGCACAGGGAGATTCACCCCTCCACTTT	-	TRBJ1-6	TRBV9	-
CASSRRWWGYQPQHF	TGTGCCAGCAGCCGCAGGTGGTGGGGGTATCAGCCCCAGCATTTT	-	TRBJ1-5	TRBV4-2	-